These 29 T cell receptor beta chains came from one sample sequenced in a study of blood T cells in healthy people across ages. Then a second PCR, running about 7 to 11 cycles, was carried out with a sample-barcoded 5' primer and a J-beta primer mix. TCRdb re-analysed the 5' RACE reads in MiXCR, keeping a single row per CDR3 protein. The sample yields 580,000 or so distinct CDR3 sequences, more than 45% seen once. The sequenced sample was blood. These receptors were obtained from an elderly man in good health.

Details on this clonotype: The junction does not match germline at one end; this may be a read error. The genes are TRBV27 and TRBJ2-7, with TRBD1 identical over 10 bases. The CDR3 sequence is 15 residues long. Germline V lookup: CDR1 MNHEY, CDR2 SMNVEV (reference sequence). In DNA form, the CDR3 reads TGTGCCAGCAGTATATCGACAGGGGGCTTCTACGAGCAGTACTTC. Residues: CASSISTGGFYEQYF.

This chain connects TRBV6-6 to TRBJ2-2; possible D gene TRBD1, 5 bases. The CDR3 is 14 residues long. Per the germline V gene, CDR1 is MNHNY and CDR2 is SVGAGI (reference sequence). Deletions cut 6 bases from V and 1 base from J, with 9 bases between. CDR3 amino acids: CASSGDRNTGELFF. The CDR3 nucleotides are TGTGCCAGCAGCGGTGACAGGAACACCGGGGAGCTGTTTTTT.

This clonotype was seen at least ten times. The CDR3 loop reads CASSREGTSGANVLTF. In DNA form, the CDR3 reads TGTGCCAGCAGCAGGGAGGGGACCTCTGGGGCCAACGTCCTGACTTTC. The chain has TRBV6-5 and TRBJ2-6; 7 nucleotides agree with TRBD2. V was clipped by 6 bases and J by 0 bases; unmatched bases: 5. This CDR3 is 16 amino acids long. Germline-derived CDR1 and CDR2 are MNHEY and SVGAGI.

The chain joins TRBV10-3 to TRBJ1-6; 7 bases fit TRBD1. Per the germline V gene, CDR1 is ENHRY and CDR2 is SYGVKD. V was clipped by 10 bases and J by 7 bases; unmatched bases: 7. CDR3 size: 13 residues. CDR3 DNA: TGTGCCACCATGGACAGGAGGAATTCACCCCTCCACTTT. As protein: CATMDRRNSPLHF.

The chain is built from TRBV27 and TRBJ2-7, with D possibly matching TRBD1 (6 bases). Per the germline V gene, CDR1 is MNHEY and CDR2 is SMNVEV (reference sequence). Trimming stripped 6 bases from V and 6 bases from J, with 18 bases between. This CDR3 spans 14 amino acids. The CDR3 is CASRSGTSPSEQYF. The DNA of the CDR3 is TGTGCCAGCAGATCCGGGACATCGCCTTCCGAGCAGTACTTC.

This clonotype was observed once. The CDR3 protein is CASSPLLETQYF. CDR3 DNA sequence: TGTGCCAGCAGCCCCCTGTTGGAGACCCAGTACTTC. The chain has TRBV3-1 and TRBJ2-4; D ambiguous. The J call may not be correct, given that the DNA end is closer to TRBJ2-5. Germline V CDR1 and CDR2: LGHDT, YNNKEL (reference sequence). CDR3 size: 12 residues.

The V and J genes are TRBV6-5 and TRBJ2-1; 7 nucleotides match TRBD2. The CDR3 has 14 amino acids. The J segment lost 6 bases and the V segment lost 4 bases, leaving 6 bases of the junction unmatched. The germline gives CDR1 MNHEY, CDR2 SVGAGI. The CDR3 is CASSSGRESNEQFF. In DNA form, the CDR3 reads TGTGCCAGCAGTTCGGGGCGGGAGAGCAATGAGCAGTTCTTC.

The chain has TRBV28 and TRBJ2-7; the match to TRBD1 covers 9 bases. Germline V lookup: CDR1 MDHEN, CDR2 SYDVKM. V gave up 4 bases and J gave up 2 bases; unmatched junction bases: 9. The CDR3 totals 16 residues. The CDR3 here is CASSSPAGTGTYEQYF. CDR3 sequence (DNA): TGTGCCAGCAGTTCTCCGGCCGGGACAGGGACCTACGAGCAGTACTTC.

In this sample, this clonotype turned up a few times. The chain carries TRBV7-2 and TRBJ2-1; D uncertain. CDR1 is SGHTA, CDR2 FQGNSA, per germline. Trimming took off 3 bases at V and 4 bases at J, with 7 bases between the two ends. This CDR3 comprises 13 residues. The CDR3 DNA sequence: TGTGCCAGCAGCTTTATTGGGTACAATGAGCAGTTCTTC. Translation gives CASSFIGYNEQFF.

The chain links TRBV20-1 to TRBJ2-5; TRBD1 agrees at 7 bases. This CDR3 has 14 residues. The germline V gene has CDR1 DFQATT and CDR2 SNEGSKA (reference sequence). V shed 0 bases and J 5 bases; nucleotides not matched to a gene: 6. CDR3 nucleotide sequence: TGCAGTGCTAGAGATCGAGGGGGCGAGGAGACCCAGTACTTC. It translates to CSARDRGGEETQYF.

V and J are TRBV20-1 and TRBJ2-4; 7 bases agree with TRBD1. Gene TRBJ2-7 matches the end of the DNA better, so the J call may be wrong. In germline, CDR1 is DFQATT, CDR2 SNEGSKA (reference sequence). The CDR3 covers 15 residues. The CDR3 region is CSARDARQGSYEQYF. The CDR3 DNA reads TGCAGTGCTAGAGATGCGCGACAGGGAAGCTACGAGCAGTACTTC.

The V gene is TRBV6-1, the J gene TRBJ1-6; TRBD1 matches at 7 bases. Germline V gene sequence: CDR1 MNHNS, CDR2 SASEGT. This CDR3 comprises 14 residues. J was trimmed by 5 bases and V by 7 bases; bases with no gene match: 5. The CDR3 coding sequence is TGTGCCAGCAATGCGGGACAGAATAATTCACCCCTCCACTTT. Its protein is CASNAGQNNSPLHF.

Concerning this clonotype itself: This may be a read error: a much more frequent sequence differs by one nucleotide. This chain joins TRBV6-5 and TRBJ2-5, with 9 bases identical to TRBD2. Trimming removed 10 bases from V and 11 bases from J; junction bases left unmatched: 14. Germline CDR1 and CDR2: MNHEY and SVGAGI. The CDR3 length is 13 residues. In DNA, the CDR3 is TGTGCCACCGGGACTAGCCTTCCGGATGAGCAGTACTTC. Residues: CATGTSLPDEQYF.

The chain uses TRBV5-1 and TRBJ1-2; D perhaps matches TRBD1 (5 bases). CDR1 and CDR2 (germline): SGHRS, YFSETQ. The CDR3 is 14 residues long. The ends were cut back, 4 bases at V and 6 bases at J, with 16 bases in the middle. CDR3 region: CASSSGTVGDGYTF. Here the CDR3 DNA reads TGCGCCAGCAGCAGCGGGACGGTCGGGGATGGCTACACCTTC.

The chain couples TRBV6-6 to TRBJ1-4; 7 positions agree with TRBD1. This CDR3 contains 15 residues. J lost 9 bases, V lost 7 bases, and 14 bases had no gene match. Germline assignment: CDR1 MNHNY and CDR2 SVGAGI (reference sequence). This CDR3 reads CASKVGGPRNKKLFF. The CDR3 nucleotides read TGTGCCAGCAAAGTAGGGGGCCCGCGGAATAAAAAACTGTTTTTT.

The chain is built from TRBV20-1 and TRBJ1-1; no clear D. V lost 1 base and J 1 base, leaving 7 bases between the germline ends. Germline V gene data show CDR1 as DFQATT and CDR2 as SNEGSKA (reference sequence). The CDR3 loop spans 13 amino acids. CDR3 bases: TGCAGTGCTAGAGGGGCCTCGAACACTGAAGCTTTCTTT. Its translation: CSARGASNTEAFF.

The genes are TRBV20-1 and TRBJ1-4, with D maybe TRBD1 (6 bases). V shed 3 bases and J shed 4 bases, with 21 bases lying between them. The CDR3 spans 17 residues. Germline-derived CDR1 and CDR2 are DFQATT and SNEGSKA (reference sequence). CDR3 in DNA: TGCAGTGCTAGTGCCCTCCTCACAGGGAACTTTAATGAAAAACTGTTTTTT. Translating it yields CSASALLTGNFNEKLFF.

This chain connects TRBV7-2 to TRBJ1-6; D is uncertain. The CDR3 is 14 amino acids. Germline lookup yields CDR1 SGHTA and CDR2 FQGNSA. The V and J ends lost 5 bases and 10 bases respectively, with 15 bases between them. CDR3 sequence reads: CASSPERGISPLHF. The CDR3 DNA is TGTGCCAGCAGCCCCGAGCGCGGGATCTCACCCCTCCACTTT.

This sequence joins TRBV9 and TRBJ2-6; 8 bases are a match to TRBD1. The V and J ends lost 3 bases and 3 bases, in that order; junction bases with no gene match: 2. The germline V gene encodes CDR1 SGDLS and CDR2 YYNGEE. The CDR3 totals 15 residues. The CDR3 coding sequence is TGTGCCAGCAGCGCCGACAGGGGTGGGGCCAACGTCCTGACTTTC. Its protein is CASSADRGGANVLTF.

The V call is TRBV7-2, the J call TRBJ2-7, with D perhaps assigned TRBD1 or TRBD2 (6 bases each). This CDR3 spans 15 amino acids. Germline V gives CDR1 SGHTA, CDR2 FQGNSA. Trimming removed 1 base from V and 0 bases from J, with 10 bases in between. The CDR3 coding sequence is TGTGCCAGCAGCTTAGAGGGGGGCCACTCCTACGAGCAGTACTTC. It translates to CASSLEGGHSYEQYF.

The CDR3 region is CASTITRGPGDNEQYF. For the CDR3, the DNA is TGTGCCAGCACCATTACCCGAGGTCCAGGGGACAATGAGCAGTACTTC. The chain links TRBV7-2 to TRBJ2-5; D perhaps matches TRBD1 (6 bases). The CDR3 loop spans 16 amino acids. Trimming cost V 7 bases and J 11 bases, with 29 bases left between them. Germline CDR1 SGHTA, CDR2 FQGNSA.

In its sample, this clonotype was seen many times. This sequence joins TRBV6-5 and TRBJ2-7; no clear D. Germline V CDR1 and CDR2: MNHEY, SVGAGI. The CDR3 sequence is 13 residues long. The germline V and J ends were trimmed by 2 bases and 3 bases, with 8 bases remaining between them. In nucleotides, the CDR3 is TGTGCCAGCAGTTACGGCCCGAGCTACGAGCAGTACTTC. It codes for CASSYGPSYEQYF.

As regards this clonotype: The junction departs from the called germline gene at one end, perhaps through a read error. The chain recombines TRBV9 with TRBJ2-7, with 10 bases lining up with TRBD2. The CDR3 runs to 16 residues. Germline V gene data show CDR1 as SGDLS and CDR2 as YYNGEE. The CDR3 DNA reads TGTGCCAGCAGCGTAGAGAGCGGGAGGGCTGTATACGGGCAGTACTTC. Translated, it gives CASSVESGRAVYGQYF.

This chain uses TRBV7-2 with TRBJ1-2; TRBD1 is a possible D gene (5 bases). The CDR3 length is 15 residues. Deletions cut 5 bases from V and 8 bases from J, with 21 bases between. Germline lookup yields CDR1 SGHTA and CDR2 FQGNSA. Written as DNA, the CDR3 is TGTGCCAGCAGCCGAACTTGGGGGAACGGTGAGGGCTACACCTTC. This encodes CASSRTWGNGEGYTF.

This rearrangement joins TRBV9 to TRBJ1-5; D is possibly TRBD1 (5 bases). V was pared by 2 bases and J by 8 bases, with 11 bases between. Germline CDR1 is SGDLS and CDR2 is YYNGEE. The CDR3 is made up of 13 amino acids. The CDR3: CASSVREGEPQHF. DNA for the CDR3: TGTGCCAGCAGCGTCAGGGAAGGGGAGCCCCAGCATTTT.

This clonotype has more than one count but fewer than ten. This rearrangement joins TRBV5-1 to TRBJ2-1; D possibly corresponds to TRBD2 (6 bases). Germline CDR1 and CDR2: SGHRS and YFSETQ. The CDR3 runs 16 residues. V lost 4 bases, J lost 7 bases, and 21 bases lay in between. The CDR3 nucleotides are TGCGCCAGCAGCCCAACCCAGGGATGGAGGGATAATGAGCAGTTCTTC. Protein product: CASSPTQGWRDNEQFF.

The chain couples TRBV7-3 to TRBJ1-1; 7 bases are a match to TRBD1. In germline, CDR1 is SGHTA, CDR2 FQGTGA. J lost 8 bases, V lost 1 base, and 13 bases had no gene match. This CDR3 contains 16 residues. The CDR3 loop reads CASSLRSGGPDVEAFF. CDR3 coding DNA: TGTGCCAGCAGCTTAAGGTCAGGGGGTCCCGACGTGGAAGCTTTCTTT.

With respect to this clonotype: Germline is not matched at one junction end, which may reflect a read error. The chain uses TRBV25-1 and TRBJ2-7; 7 bases match TRBD1. Germline CDR1 is MGHDK and CDR2 is SYGVNS. The CDR3 contains 15 residues. CDR3 region: CANSEGAGFSYEQYF. The CDR3 coding sequence is TGTGCCAACAGTGAGGGGGCCGGTTTCTCCTACGAGCAGTACTTC.

The chain recombines TRBV10-1 with TRBJ2-3; 9 bases align to TRBD2. Germline trimming cut 2 bases from V and 5 bases from J; bases unmatched to any gene: 5. CDR3 size: 15 residues. In germline, CDR1 is WNHNN, CDR2 SYGVQD (reference sequence). This CDR3 is CASSEGYSGGDTQYF. The CDR3, as DNA: TGCGCCAGCAGTGAGGGATATAGCGGGGGAGATACGCAGTATTTT.